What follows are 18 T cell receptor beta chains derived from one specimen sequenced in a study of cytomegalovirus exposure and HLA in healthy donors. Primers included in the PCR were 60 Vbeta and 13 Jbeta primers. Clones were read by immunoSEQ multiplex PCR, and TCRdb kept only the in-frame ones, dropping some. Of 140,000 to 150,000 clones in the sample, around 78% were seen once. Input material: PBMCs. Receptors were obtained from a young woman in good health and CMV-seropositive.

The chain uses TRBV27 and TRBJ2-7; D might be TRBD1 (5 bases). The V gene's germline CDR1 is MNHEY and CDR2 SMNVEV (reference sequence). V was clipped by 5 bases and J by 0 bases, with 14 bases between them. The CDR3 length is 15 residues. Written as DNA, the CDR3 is TGTGCCAGCAGTCCAGACGGCAGGGTCTCCTACGAGCAGTACTTC. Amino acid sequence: CASSPDGRVSYEQYF.

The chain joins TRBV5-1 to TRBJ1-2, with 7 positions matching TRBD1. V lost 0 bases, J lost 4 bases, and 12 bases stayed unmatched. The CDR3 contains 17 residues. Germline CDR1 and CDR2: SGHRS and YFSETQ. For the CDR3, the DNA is TGCGCCAGCAGCTTGGGGTCGGGACAGACCGTCATCTATGGCTACACCTTC. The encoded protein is CASSLGSGQTVIYGYTF.

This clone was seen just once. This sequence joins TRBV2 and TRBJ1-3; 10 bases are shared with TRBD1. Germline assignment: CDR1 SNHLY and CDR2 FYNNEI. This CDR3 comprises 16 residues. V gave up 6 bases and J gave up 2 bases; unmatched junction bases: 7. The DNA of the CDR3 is TGTGCCAGCAGACCCGGACAGGGGGTAACTGGAAACACCATATATTTT. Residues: CASRPGQGVTGNTIYF.

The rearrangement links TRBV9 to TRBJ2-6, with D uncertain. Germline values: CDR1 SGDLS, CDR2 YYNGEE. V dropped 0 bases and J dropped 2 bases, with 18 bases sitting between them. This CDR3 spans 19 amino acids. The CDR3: CASSVDPAGSWAGANVLTF. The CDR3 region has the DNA TGTGCCAGCAGCGTAGACCCTGCAGGCAGTTGGGCTGGGGCCAACGTCCTGACTTTC. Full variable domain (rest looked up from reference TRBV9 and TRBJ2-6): DSGVTQTPKHLITATGQRVTLRCSPRSGDLSVYWYQQSLDQGLQFLIQYYNGEERAKGNILERFSAQQFPDLHSELNLSSLELGDSALYFCASSVDPAGSWAGANVLTFGAGSRLTVL.

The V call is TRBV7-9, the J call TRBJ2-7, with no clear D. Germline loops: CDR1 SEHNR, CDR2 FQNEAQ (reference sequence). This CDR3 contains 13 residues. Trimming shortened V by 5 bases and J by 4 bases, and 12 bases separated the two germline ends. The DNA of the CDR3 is TGTGCCAGCAGCAGAGCAAGTTCGTACGAGCAGTACTTC. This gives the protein CASSRASSYEQYF.

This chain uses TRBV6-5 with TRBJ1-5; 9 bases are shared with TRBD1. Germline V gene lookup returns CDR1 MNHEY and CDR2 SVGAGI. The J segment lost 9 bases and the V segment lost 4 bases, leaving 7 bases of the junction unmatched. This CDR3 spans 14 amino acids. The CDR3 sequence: CASSSTGGATPQHF. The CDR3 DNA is TGTGCCAGCAGTTCCACAGGGGGCGCCACGCCCCAGCATTTT.

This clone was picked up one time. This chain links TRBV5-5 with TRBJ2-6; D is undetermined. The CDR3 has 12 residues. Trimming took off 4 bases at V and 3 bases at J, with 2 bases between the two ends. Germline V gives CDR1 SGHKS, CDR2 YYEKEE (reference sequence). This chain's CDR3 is CASSRGANVLTF. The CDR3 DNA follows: TGTGCCAGCAGCCGTGGGGCCAACGTCCTGACTTTC. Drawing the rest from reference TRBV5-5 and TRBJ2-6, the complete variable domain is DAGVTQSPTHLIKTRGQQVTLRCSPISGHKSVSWYQQVLGQGPQFIFQYYEKEERGRGNFPDRFSARQFPNYSSELNVNALLLGDSALYLCASSRGANVLTFGAGSRLTVL.

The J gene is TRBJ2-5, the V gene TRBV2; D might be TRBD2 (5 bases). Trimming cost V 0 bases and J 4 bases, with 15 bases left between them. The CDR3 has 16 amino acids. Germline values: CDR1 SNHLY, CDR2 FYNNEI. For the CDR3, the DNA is TGTGCCAGCAGTGAAGCAGTACGGAAAGGGAGAGAGACCCAGTACTTC. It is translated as CASSEAVRKGRETQYF.

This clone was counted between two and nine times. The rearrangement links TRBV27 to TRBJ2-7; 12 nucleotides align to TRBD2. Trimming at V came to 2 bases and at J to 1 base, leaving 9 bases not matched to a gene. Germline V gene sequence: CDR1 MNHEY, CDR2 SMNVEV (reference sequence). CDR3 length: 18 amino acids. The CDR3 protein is CASSLTLPTSGGSYEQYF. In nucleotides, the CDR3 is TGTGCCAGCAGTTTAACCCTCCCGACTAGCGGGGGATCCTACGAGCAGTACTTC.

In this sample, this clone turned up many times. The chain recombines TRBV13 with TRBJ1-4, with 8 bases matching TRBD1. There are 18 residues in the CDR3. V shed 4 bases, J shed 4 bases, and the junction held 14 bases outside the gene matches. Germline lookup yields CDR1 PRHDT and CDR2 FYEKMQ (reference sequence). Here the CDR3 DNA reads TGTGCCAGCAGCTCACTTAAGGGGTCGACAGGGGTTAATGAAAAACTGTTTTTT. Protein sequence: CASSSLKGSTGVNEKLFF. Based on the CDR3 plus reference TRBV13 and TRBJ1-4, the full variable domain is AAGVIQSPRHLIKEKRETATLKCYPIPRHDTVYWYQQGPGQDPQFLISFYEKMQSDKGSIPDRFSAQQFSDYHSELNMSSLELGDSALYFCASSSLKGSTGVNEKLFFGSGTQLSVL.

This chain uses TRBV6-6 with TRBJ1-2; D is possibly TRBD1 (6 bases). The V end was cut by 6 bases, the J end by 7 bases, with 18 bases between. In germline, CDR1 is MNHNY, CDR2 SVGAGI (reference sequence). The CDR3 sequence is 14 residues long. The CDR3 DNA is TGTGCCAGCAGCGTACAGGGTTGGGGTCGTGGCTACACCTTC. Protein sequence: CASSVQGWGRGYTF.

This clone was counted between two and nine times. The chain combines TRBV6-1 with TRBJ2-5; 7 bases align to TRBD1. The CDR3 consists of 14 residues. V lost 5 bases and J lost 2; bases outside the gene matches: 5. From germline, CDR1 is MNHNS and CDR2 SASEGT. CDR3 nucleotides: TGTGCCAGCAGTCCCCGGACAGGTCAAGAGACCCAGTACTTC. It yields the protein CASSPRTGQETQYF.

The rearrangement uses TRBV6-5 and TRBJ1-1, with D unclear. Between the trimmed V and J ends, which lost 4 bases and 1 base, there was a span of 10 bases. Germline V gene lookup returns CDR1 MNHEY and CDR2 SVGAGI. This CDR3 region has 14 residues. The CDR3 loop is CASSSYSQNTEAFF. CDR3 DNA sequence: TGTGCCAGCAGTTCGTACAGTCAGAACACTGAAGCTTTCTTT.

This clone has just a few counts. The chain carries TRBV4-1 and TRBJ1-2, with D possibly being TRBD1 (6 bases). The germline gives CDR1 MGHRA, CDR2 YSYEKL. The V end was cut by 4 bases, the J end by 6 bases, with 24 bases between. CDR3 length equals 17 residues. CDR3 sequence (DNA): TGCGCCAGCAGCCTACTTATTCCCATTGGGCAGGGGAATGGCTACACCTTC. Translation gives CASSLLIPIGQGNGYTF.

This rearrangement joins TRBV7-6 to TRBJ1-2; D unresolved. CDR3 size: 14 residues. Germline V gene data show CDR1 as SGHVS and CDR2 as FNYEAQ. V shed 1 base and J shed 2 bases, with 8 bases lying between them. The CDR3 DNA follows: TGTGCCAGCAGCTTAGGGCAGGCGAACTATGGCTACACCTTC. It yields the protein CASSLGQANYGYTF.

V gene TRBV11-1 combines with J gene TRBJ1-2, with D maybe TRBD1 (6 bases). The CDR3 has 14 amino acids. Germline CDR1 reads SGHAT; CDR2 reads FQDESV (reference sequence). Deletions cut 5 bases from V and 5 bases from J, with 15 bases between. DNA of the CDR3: TGTGCCAGCAGCCCTCCGGGACACACGTATGGCTACACCTTC. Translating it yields CASSPPGHTYGYTF.

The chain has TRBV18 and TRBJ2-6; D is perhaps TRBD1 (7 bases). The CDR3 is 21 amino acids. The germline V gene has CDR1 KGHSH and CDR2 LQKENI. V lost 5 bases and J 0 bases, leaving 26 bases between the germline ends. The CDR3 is CASSSWGGNRGGFSGANVLTF. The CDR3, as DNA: TGTGCCAGCTCATCTTGGGGCGGAAACAGGGGAGGATTCTCTGGGGCCAACGTCCTGACTTTC.

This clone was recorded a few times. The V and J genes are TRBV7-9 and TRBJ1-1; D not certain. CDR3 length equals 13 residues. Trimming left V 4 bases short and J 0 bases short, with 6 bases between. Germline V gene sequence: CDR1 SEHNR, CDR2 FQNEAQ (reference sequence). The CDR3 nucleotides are TGTGCCAGCAGCTCGGTCATGAACACTGAAGCTTTCTTT. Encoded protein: CASSSVMNTEAFF.